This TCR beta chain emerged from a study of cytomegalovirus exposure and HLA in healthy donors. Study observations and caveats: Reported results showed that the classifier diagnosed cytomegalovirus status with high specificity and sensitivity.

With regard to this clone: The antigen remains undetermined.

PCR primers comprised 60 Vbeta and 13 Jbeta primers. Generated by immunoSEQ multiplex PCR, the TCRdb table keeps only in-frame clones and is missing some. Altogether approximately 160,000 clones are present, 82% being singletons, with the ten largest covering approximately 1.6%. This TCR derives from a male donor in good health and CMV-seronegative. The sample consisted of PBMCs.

The CDR3 DNA follows: TGTGCCAGCAGTCAACCCGGACAGGGGGCTGAAAAACTGTTTTTT. Translated, it gives CASSQPGQGAEKLFF. The chain recombines TRBV28 with TRBJ1-4, with TRBD1 matching 11 bases. V was clipped by 5 bases and J by 7 bases; unmatched bases: 6. The CDR3 covers 15 residues. Germline-derived CDR1 and CDR2 are MDHEN and SYDVKM. The full variable domain, its missing parts supplied by reference TRBV28 and TRBJ1-4, is DVKVTQSSRYLVKRTGEKVFLECVQDMDHENMFWYRQDPGLGLRLIYFSYDVKMKEKGDIPEGYSVSREKKERFSLILESASTNQTSMYLCASSQPGQGAEKLFFGSGTQLSVL.